This T cell receptor (beta chain) was obtained from a study of cytomegalovirus exposure and HLA in healthy donors. V was pared by 11 bases and J by 0 bases, with 18 bases of the junction left unmatched. The V gene's germline CDR1 is ENHRY and CDR2 SYGVKD. The CDR3 extends over 19 amino acids. This PCR relied on a set of 60 Vbeta primers and 13 Jbeta primers. Original processing methods: Roughly 11 million shared chains were among the roughly 78 million unique TCR beta chains that a later analysis counted. Repertoires were generated with immunoSEQ multiplex PCR, while TCRdb's copy carries only in-frame clones and drops some. D and trimming come from the DNA, and the V and J calls and clone size come from that table. The sample consists of roughly 100,000 clones, around 70% of them appearing once.

Sequencing was performed on PBMCs. The rearrangement joins TRBV10-3 to TRBJ2-7; 14 bases are a match to TRBD2. The TCR comes from a boy younger than 18 in good health and CMV-seronegative. The CDR3, as DNA: TGTGCCCCCAGGGGGGTGGGGACTAGCGGGAGCCAGAGCTCCTACGAGCAGTACTTC. Protein product: CAPRGVGTSGSQSSYEQYF.